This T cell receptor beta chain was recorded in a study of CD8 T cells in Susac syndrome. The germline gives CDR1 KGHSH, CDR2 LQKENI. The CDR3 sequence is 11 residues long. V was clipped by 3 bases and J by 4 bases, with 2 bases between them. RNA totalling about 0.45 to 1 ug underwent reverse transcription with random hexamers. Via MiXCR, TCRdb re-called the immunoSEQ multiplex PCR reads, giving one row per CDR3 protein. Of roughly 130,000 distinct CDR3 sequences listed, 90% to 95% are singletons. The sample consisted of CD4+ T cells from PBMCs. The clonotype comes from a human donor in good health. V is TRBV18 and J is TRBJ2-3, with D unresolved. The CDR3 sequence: CASSPSDTQYF. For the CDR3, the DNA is TGTGCCAGCTCACCGTCAGATACGCAGTATTTT. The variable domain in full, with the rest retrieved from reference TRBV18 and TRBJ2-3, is NAGVMQNPRHLVRRRGQEARLRCSPMKGHSHVYWYRQLPEEGLKFMVYLQKENIIDESGMPKERFSAEFPKEGPSILRIQQVVRGDSAAYFCASSPSDTQYFGPGTRLTVL.